This T cell receptor (beta chain) originates from a study of blood T cells in healthy people across ages. CDR3 size: 13 residues. V dropped 4 bases and J dropped 6; count of bases not matched to a gene: 8. Germline CDR1 reads DFQATT; CDR2 reads SNEGSKA (reference sequence). Sample-barcoded 5' priming and a J-beta primer mix drove a second PCR of roughly 7 to 11 cycles. The authors tagged each cDNA molecule using a template-switch adaptor with 12 random nucleotides. TCRdb recomputed calls from the 5' RACE reads with MiXCR, one row per CDR3 protein. Among hundreds of thousands of distinct CDR3 sequences listed, 45% to 70% were seen once. General study points: Estimates of diversity drawn from one million T cells were considered underestimates.

This clonotype was detected only a few times. Its antigen is not known. This sequence was found in a man in his forties or fifties in good health. The sample comprised blood. The chain recombines TRBV20-1 with TRBJ1-2; 7 bases are shared with TRBD1. CDR3 in DNA: TGCAGTGCTATGGGACAGTTGGGAGATGGCTACACCTTC. Residues: CSAMGQLGDGYTF.